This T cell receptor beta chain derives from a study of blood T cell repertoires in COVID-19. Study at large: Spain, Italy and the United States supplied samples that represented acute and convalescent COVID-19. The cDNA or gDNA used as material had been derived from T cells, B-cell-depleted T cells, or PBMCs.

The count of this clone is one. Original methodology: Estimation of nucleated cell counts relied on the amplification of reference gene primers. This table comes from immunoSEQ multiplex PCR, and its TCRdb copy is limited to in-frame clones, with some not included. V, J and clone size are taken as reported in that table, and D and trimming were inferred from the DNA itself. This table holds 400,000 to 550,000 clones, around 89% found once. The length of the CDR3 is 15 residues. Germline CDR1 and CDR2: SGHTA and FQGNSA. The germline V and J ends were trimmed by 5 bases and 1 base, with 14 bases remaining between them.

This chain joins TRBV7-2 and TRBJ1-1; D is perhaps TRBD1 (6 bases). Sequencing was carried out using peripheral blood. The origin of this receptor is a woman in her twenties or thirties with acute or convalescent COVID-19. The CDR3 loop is CASSPQGRGNTEAFF. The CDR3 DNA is TGTGCCAGCAGCCCGCAGGGCAGGGGGAACACTGAAGCTTTCTTT.